Sequencing of this TCR beta chain was carried out in a study of blood T cell repertoires in COVID-19. Study context: COVID-19 samples, acute and convalescent, were from the United States, Italy and Spain. T cells, B-cell-depleted T cells, or PBMCs provided the cDNA or gDNA that served as material.

Authors' processing steps: Estimation of nucleated cell counts relied on the amplification of reference gene primers. Produced via immunoSEQ multiplex PCR; TCRdb's table is partial and in-frame only. The DNA was the basis for D and trimming; V, J and clone size are from that table. The sample lists approximately 120,000 clones, 83% occurring once. CDR1 and CDR2 (germline): MNHEY, SMNVEV (reference sequence). V was clipped by 3 bases and J by 6 bases; unmatched bases: 3. CDR3 length: 15 amino acids. Sequencing was done on a sample of peripheral blood. The clonotype originates from a woman aged 55-70 years with acute or convalescent COVID-19. The chain combines TRBV27 with TRBJ1-6; TRBD1 matches at 9 bases. DNA of the CDR3: TGTGCCAGCAGTTTTGGGACAGGGAGTAATTCACCCCTCCACTTT. Translation: CASSFGTGSNSPLHF.